This T cell receptor beta chain was sequenced in a study of tumor-infiltrating lymphocytes in glioblastoma multiforme. TCRB libraries came from RNA via three nested multiplex PCR rounds. TCRdb re-called the multiplex PCR reads with MiXCR, one entry per CDR3 protein. This table holds about 32,000 distinct CDR3 sequences, roughly two thirds found once. Regarding this clonotype: One base away lies a much larger clone, so this may be a sequencing read error.

CDR1 and CDR2 from the germline V gene are SGHRS and YFSETQ. With 5 bases clipped from V and 8 bases from J, the junction kept 7 bases outside the gene matches. The CDR3 loop spans 13 amino acids. The receptor's source is a male donor with glioblastoma. The genes are TRBV5-1 and TRBJ2-1; 7 bases align to TRBD1. What was sequenced was brain tumor tissue. The DNA for the CDR3 is TGCGCCAGCAGTCTGGACAGGATTGATGAGCAGTTCTTC. It translates to CASSLDRIDEQFF. The full variable domain, completed using reference TRBV5-1 and TRBJ2-1, is KAGVTQTPRYLIKTRGQQVTLSCSPISGHRSVSWYQQTPGQGLQFLFEYFSETQRNKGNFPGRFSGRQFSNSRSEMNVSTLELGDSALYLCASSLDRIDEQFFGPGTRLTVL.